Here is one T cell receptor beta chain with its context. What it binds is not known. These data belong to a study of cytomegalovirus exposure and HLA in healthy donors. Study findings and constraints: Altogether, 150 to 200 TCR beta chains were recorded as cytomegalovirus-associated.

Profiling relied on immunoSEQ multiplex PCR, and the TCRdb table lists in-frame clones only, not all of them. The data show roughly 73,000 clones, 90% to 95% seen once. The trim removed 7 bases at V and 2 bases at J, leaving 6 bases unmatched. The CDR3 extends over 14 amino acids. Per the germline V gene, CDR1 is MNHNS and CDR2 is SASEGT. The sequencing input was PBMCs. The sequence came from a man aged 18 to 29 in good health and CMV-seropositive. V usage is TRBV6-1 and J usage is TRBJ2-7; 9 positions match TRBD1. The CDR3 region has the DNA TGTGCCAGCACCCTAACAGGGGGCGCCTACGAGCAGTACTTC. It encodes CASTLTGGAYEQYF.